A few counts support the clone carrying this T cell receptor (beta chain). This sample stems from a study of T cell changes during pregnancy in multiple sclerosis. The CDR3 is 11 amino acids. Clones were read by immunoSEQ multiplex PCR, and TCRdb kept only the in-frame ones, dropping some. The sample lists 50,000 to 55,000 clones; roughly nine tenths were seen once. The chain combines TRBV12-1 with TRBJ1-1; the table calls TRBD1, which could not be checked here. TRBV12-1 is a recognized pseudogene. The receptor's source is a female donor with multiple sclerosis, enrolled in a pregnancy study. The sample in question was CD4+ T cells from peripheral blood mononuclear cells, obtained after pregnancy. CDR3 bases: TGTGCCAGCAGCCTCAGGGTTGAAGCTTTCTTT. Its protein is CASSLRVEAFF.